The 10 T cell receptor beta chains in this list originate from one sample, sequenced in a study of patients and donors after allogeneic stem cell transplantation. TCRdb reanalysed the RT-PCR reads using MiXCR and keeps one entry per CDR3 protein. In the table there are 390,000 or so distinct CDR3 sequences, under 20% of which are singletons. Sequenced material: blood, either unsorted or a sorted T cell fraction (not recorded which). Every receptor here comes from a human donor who was either an allogeneic HSCT recipient or a stem cell or donor lymphocyte infusion donor (not recorded which). It is not recorded whose cells these are; they may come from a transplant donor.

The chain uses TRBV29-1 and TRBJ2-7; perhaps D is TRBD1 or TRBD2 (5 bases each). This CDR3 has 13 amino acids. Trimming shortened V by 5 bases and J by 2 bases, and 13 bases separated the two germline ends. Germline values: CDR1 SQVTM, CDR2 ANQGSEA. CDR3 bases: TGCAGCGTTACGGGGCCGACCACCTACGAGCAGTACTTC. Translated: CSVTGPTTYEQYF.

This clonotype came up a few times. The rearrangement uses TRBV20-1 and TRBJ2-2, with 7 bases matching TRBD1. CDR3 size: 13 residues. The junction had 0 bases not matched to a gene; V was cut back by 1 base and J by 4 bases. Germline V CDR1 and CDR2: DFQATT, SNEGSKA (reference sequence). The CDR3 loop reads CSARAGGTGELFF. In DNA form, the CDR3 reads TGCAGTGCTAGAGCAGGGGGCACCGGGGAGCTGTTTTTT.

This clonotype has a count of ten or more. The rearrangement joins TRBV10-3 to TRBJ2-2; the match to TRBD2 covers 7 bases. Germline CDR1 is ENHRY and CDR2 is SYGVKD. The J segment lost 6 bases and the V segment lost 7 bases, leaving 11 bases of the junction unmatched. The CDR3 totals 15 residues. The CDR3 coding sequence is TGTGCCATCACAGGACTAGAAAAGGGTTCCGGGGAGCTGTTTTTT. This sequence encodes CAITGLEKGSGELFF.

This clonotype occurred many times. The V and J genes are TRBV12-3 or TRBV12-4 and TRBJ1-2; D is undetermined. The CDR3 has 15 amino acids. With 2 bases removed from V and 1 base from J, the gap between germline ends came to 11 bases. The CDR3 sequence is CASSLIRGLNYGYTF. The CDR3 DNA is TGTGCCAGCAGTTTAATCCGGGGTCTTAACTATGGCTACACCTTC.

The V gene is TRBV20-1, the J gene TRBJ2-2, with unresolved D. Deletions cut 3 bases from V and 0 bases from J, with 5 bases between. Per germline, CDR1 DFQATT and CDR2 SNEGSKA (reference sequence). This CDR3 spans 13 amino acids. The CDR3 protein is CSASLANTGELFF. The CDR3 nucleotides are TGCAGTGCTAGCTTGGCGAACACCGGGGAGCTGTTTTTT.

V gene TRBV14 combines with J gene TRBJ2-5; a weak D match, TRBD2 (6 bases). In germline, CDR1 is SGHDN, CDR2 FVKESK. The CDR3 spans 13 residues. Trimming took 7 bases from V and 5 from J, leaving 14 bases between them. CDR3: CASIRREWETQYF. Here the CDR3 DNA reads TGTGCCAGCATCAGGAGGGAGTGGGAGACCCAGTACTTC. Full variable domain (missing parts from reference TRBV14 and TRBJ2-5): EAGVTQFPSHSVIEKGQTVTLRCDPISGHDNLYWYRRVMGKEIKFLLHFVKESKQDESGMPNNRFLAERTGGTYSTLKVQPAELEDSGVYFCASIRREWETQYFGPGTRLLVL.

This clonotype was seen repeatedly, ten times or more. V is TRBV7-2 and J is TRBJ2-7; no definite D call. V was pared by 6 bases and J by 3 bases, with 6 bases between. The CDR3 is 11 residues long. Germline assignment: CDR1 SGHTA and CDR2 FQGNSA. The CDR3 region has the DNA TGTGCCAGCAGTTCCCTCTACGAGCAGTACTTC. Translating it yields CASSSLYEQYF.

The table lists this clonotype with a few counts. The chain combines TRBV6-1 with TRBJ1-1, with TRBD1 as a possible D gene (5 bases). The germline V gene has CDR1 MNHNS and CDR2 SASEGT. The CDR3 sequence is 13 residues long. With 6 bases removed from V and 5 bases from J, the gap between germline ends came to 13 bases. DNA for the CDR3: TGTGCCAGCAGGGAACGGGGGAGGACTGAAGCTTTCTTT. Translating it yields CASRERGRTEAFF.

The chain has TRBV5-1 and TRBJ2-7, with a tentative D call TRBD2 (5 bases). CDR1 and CDR2 from the germline V gene are SGHRS and YFSETQ. V lost 0 bases, J lost 5 bases, and 18 bases lay in between. The CDR3 is 16 amino acids. CDR3 coding DNA: TGCGCCAGCAGCTTGGGAGGGCTGCAGGCGGTACACGAGCAGTACTTC. Translating it yields CASSLGGLQAVHEQYF.

V gene TRBV7-3 combines with J gene TRBJ2-2; perhaps TRBD1 as D (5 bases). The CDR3 loop spans 16 amino acids. V dropped 6 bases and J dropped 0 bases, with 14 bases sitting between them. Germline V gene lookup returns CDR1 SGHTA and CDR2 FQGTGA. The CDR3 is CASSSRQTANTGELFF. As DNA, the CDR3 is TGTGCCAGCAGTTCGCGACAGACTGCGAACACCGGGGAGCTGTTTTTT.